This T cell receptor (beta chain) stems from a study of blood T cell repertoires in COVID-19. About the research overall: The samples span acute and convalescent COVID-19 from the United States, Italy and Spain. From T cells, B-cell-depleted T cells, or PBMCs came the material, which was cDNA or gDNA.

This CDR3 region has 15 residues. Germline CDR1 SNHLY, CDR2 FYNNEI. Trimming removed 5 bases from V and 0 bases from J; junction bases left unmatched: 4. Authors' data handling: It was from reference gene primer amplification that nucleated cell counts were estimated. Sequenced by immunoSEQ multiplex PCR; TCRdb stores in-frame clones only, minus some. From that table come the V and J calls and clone size; the DNA was used to work out D and trimming. The table has around 41,000 clones, roughly 81% seen once. Input material: peripheral blood. This sequence joins TRBV2 and TRBJ2-1; TRBD2 matches at 7 bases. This receptor was taken from a human donor in a cohort sampled during active COVID-19. In nucleotides, the CDR3 is TGTGCCAGCAGTCGCGGGGGAAGCTCCTACAATGAGCAGTTCTTC. Translated, it gives CASSRGGSSYNEQFF.